A single count supports the clone carrying this TCR beta chain. Its antigen is as yet unknown. With a much larger clone just one base away, this may be a read error. Amplification of TCR beta CDR3 regions used RNA as the template. HTBI primers were used for first-round RT-PCR of the TCR CDR3. One entry per CDR3 protein results from TCRdb running MiXCR on the multiplex PCR reads. The sample has about 700,000 distinct CDR3 sequences, approximately 14% seen once. Researchers barred patients who had uncontrolled infection, other autoimmune disease, pregnancy or lactation. This entry comes from a study of T cells in Graves' hyperthyroidism and ophthalmopathy. Study findings and constraints: Blood samples included most of the expanded thyroid clonotypes exceeding 0.001.

Germline assignment: CDR1 MDHEN and CDR2 SYDVKM. The CDR3 covers 16 residues. The receptor was derived from a woman aged 18-35 years with Graves' hyperthyroidism. The V call is TRBV28, the J call TRBJ2-2; tentatively, D is TRBD1 or TRBD2 (5 bases each). The sample taken for sequencing was blood. The CDR3: CASGPGGGWPTGELLF. Here the CDR3 DNA reads TGTGCCAGCGGTCCTGGGGGTGGGTGGCCCACCGGGGAGCTGCTTTTT.